This is a list of T cell receptor beta chains from one sample in a study of HIV-infected patients and healthy controls. TCRdb ran MiXCR on the 5' RACE reads and lists one entry per CDR3 protein. The table shows 6,000 to 8,000 distinct CDR3 sequences, with around 9.9% occurring only once. The starting material was blood, obtained before antiretroviral therapy. All receptors come from an adult with HIV infection. CDR3s include the opening cysteine and the closing phenylalanine or tryptophan. Fields, in order: J gene, clone size, D gene, V gene, CDR3 protein, CDR3 DNA. A D gene is named only where the DNA matches it firmly. Rows may omit the clone size; those that give it use once, few, many or a size class.

>TRBJ2-7|medium-sized|TRBD1|TRBV6-1
CASSETWDRSYEQYF
TGTGCCAGCAGTGAAACGTGGGACAGATCCTACGAGCAGTACTTC
>TRBJ1-1|.|.|TRBV12-3/TRBV12-4
CASSSYRGGAEAFF
TGTGCCAGCAGTTCCTATAGGGGAGGTGCTGAAGCTTTCTTT
>TRBJ1-1|many|.|TRBV19
CASSISQGPMNTEAFF
TGTGCCAGTAGTATATCGCAGGGCCCAATGAACACTGAAGCTTTCTTT
>TRBJ2-3|medium-sized|.|TRBV6-1
CASSEWQIPAGSTDTQYF
TGTGCCAGCAGTGAATGGCAGATTCCGGCGGGTAGCACAGATACGCAGTATTTT
>TRBJ2-7|.|.|TRBV13
CASSRAPVEGQYF
TGTGCCAGCAGCCGGGCCCCCGTGGAAGGGCAGTACTTC
>TRBJ1-2|medium-sized|TRBD1|TRBV20-1
CSALGQGLGYTF
TGCAGTGCTCTCGGACAGGGCCTTGGCTACACCTTC
>TRBJ2-1|many|.|TRBV6-5
CASSPLREQGYEQFF
TGTGCCAGCAGTCCGCTCCGGGAACAGGGCTATGAGCAGTTCTTC
>TRBJ2-3|medium-sized|.|TRBV29-1
CSLSIGQPRYTQYF
TGCAGCCTAAGCATTGGACAGCCCCGTTATACGCAGTATTTT
>TRBJ2-1|.|.|TRBV20-1
CSARGHEGGGSSYNEQFF
TGCAGTGCTAGAGGTCATGAGGGAGGAGGAAGCTCCTACAATGAGCAGTTCTTC
>TRBJ2-6|medium-sized|.|TRBV24-1
CATSDLRSGANVLTF
TGTGCCACCAGTGATTTGAGGTCTGGGGCCAACGTCCTGACTTTC
>TRBJ1-1|few|.|TRBV19
CASNLPSRAVTEAFF
TGTGCCAGTAATCTACCTAGCCGAGCTGTCACTGAAGCTTTCTTT
>TRBJ1-5|many|.|TRBV27
CASSPQYNQPQHF
TGTGCCAGCAGTCCCCAATACAATCAGCCCCAGCATTTT
>TRBJ2-7|medium-sized|.|TRBV28
CASSTRRYEQYF
TGTGCCAGCAGTACACGCCGGTACGAGCAGTACTTC
>TRBJ2-7|.|TRBD2|TRBV7-2
CASGDRLAGSYEQYF
TGTGCCTCTGGGGACCGGCTAGCGGGAAGCTACGAGCAGTACTTC
>TRBJ1-1|.|.|TRBV20-1
CSARADTATEAFF
TGCAGTGCTAGAGCGGACACGGCCACTGAAGCTTTCTTT
>TRBJ1-1|.|.|TRBV29-1
CSVEASMNTEAFF
TGCAGCGTTGAAGCATCCATGAACACTGAAGCTTTCTTT
>TRBJ1-5|.|.|TRBV12-3/TRBV12-4
CASSPTGPRQPQHF
TGTGCCAGCAGTCCTACAGGGCCGAGGCAGCCCCAGCATTTT
>TRBJ2-1|medium-sized|TRBD2|TRBV28
CASSGLSGGNEQFF
TGTGCCAGTTCGGGGTTATCGGGGGGCAATGAGCAGTTCTTC
>TRBJ2-1|medium-sized|.|TRBV6-6
CASSYSRQSYEQFF
TGTGCCAGCAGTTACTCGAGGCAGAGCTATGAGCAGTTCTTC
>TRBJ1-1|.|TRBD1|TRBV6-5
CASSYRTGSIGTEAFF
TGTGCCAGCAGTTACCGGACAGGGTCTATTGGCACTGAAGCTTTCTTT
>TRBJ2-7|medium-sized|.|TRBV20-1
CSARTDEQYF
TGCAGTGCCCGGACTGACGAGCAGTACTTC
>TRBJ2-1|many|TRBD1|TRBV12-3/TRBV12-4
CASSFSLRGQGILYNEQFF
TGTGCCAGCAGTTTTTCTCTCCGGGGACAGGGTATCCTTTACAATGAGCAGTTCTTC
>TRBJ2-3|many|TRBD2|TRBV11-2
CASSIRTSGSSPDTQYF
TGTGCCAGCAGCATAAGGACTAGCGGGAGTTCCCCAGATACGCAGTATTTT
>TRBJ2-3|many|.|TRBV28
CASSPFSDTQYF
TGTGCCAGCAGTCCTTTTTCAGATACGCAGTATTTT
>TRBJ1-1|medium-sized|.|TRBV27
CASSPSYLNTEAFF
TGTGCCAGCAGTCCCTCATATTTGAACACTGAAGCTTTCTTT
>TRBJ2-3|.|TRBD2|TRBV29-1
CSVGYREGSDTQYF
TGCAGCGTTGGGTATCGGGAGGGGTCAGATACGCAGTATTTT
>TRBJ2-1|.|TRBD2|TRBV10-3
CAISEGLAGTSGSYNEQFF
TGTGCCATCAGTGAGGGACTAGCGGGGACCTCCGGATCCTACAATGAGCAGTTCTTC
>TRBJ1-3|medium-sized|TRBD1|TRBV13
CASSGDRENTIYF
TGTGCCAGCAGCGGGGACAGGGAGAACACCATATATTTT
>TRBJ1-1|medium-sized|.|TRBV14
CASSQGQVQGRIVRGTEAFF
TGTGCCAGCAGCCAGGGGCAGGTGCAGGGAAGGATTGTGAGGGGTACTGAAGCTTTCTTT
>TRBJ2-6|.|.|TRBV28
CASSPRGSSGANVLTF
TGTGCCAGCAGCCCTAGAGGGTCCTCTGGGGCCAACGTCCTGACTTTC
>TRBJ2-1|medium-sized|TRBD2|TRBV2
CASTYGLAGINNEQFF
TGTGCCAGCACCTACGGACTAGCGGGGATAAACAATGAGCAGTTCTTC
>TRBJ2-3|medium-sized|TRBD2|TRBV29-1
CSVEDETSGRGTDTQYF
TGCAGCGTTGAAGATGAAACTAGCGGGAGGGGAACAGATACGCAGTATTTT
>TRBJ1-2|medium-sized|.|TRBV11-1
CASSLPSADGYTF
TGTGCCAGCAGCCTTCCGAGTGCCGATGGCTACACCTTC
>TRBJ1-5|medium-sized|.|TRBV6-2/TRBV6-3
CASSYQGISNQPQHF
TGTGCCAGCAGTTACCAGGGGATTAGCAATCAGCCCCAGCATTTT
>TRBJ1-6|.|.|TRBV28
CASSFRSVRYNSPLHF
TGTGCCAGCAGTTTTCGCTCTGTTCGGTATAATTCACCCCTCCACTTT
>TRBJ1-5|medium-sized|.|TRBV5-1
CASSLEGGDQPQHF
TGCGCCAGCAGCTTGGAGGGGGGGGATCAGCCCCAGCATTTT
>TRBJ2-3|medium-sized|.|TRBV3-1
CASSQQHRVWTSTDTQYF
TGTGCCAGCAGCCAACAGCACAGGGTATGGACTAGCACAGATACGCAGTATTTT
>TRBJ2-7|.|.|TRBV7-2
CASSLGGIYEQYF
TGTGCCAGCAGCTTAGGCGGCATTTACGAGCAGTACTTC
>TRBJ2-7|.|.|TRBV6-5
CASSFSGPGGEQYF
TGTGCCAGCAGTTTCTCGGGGCCAGGAGGGGAGCAGTACTTC
>TRBJ2-3|many|.|TRBV7-2
CASSHYPSSADTQYF
TGTGCCAGCAGCCACTACCCCTCGTCCGCAGATACGCAGTATTTT
>TRBJ2-3|many|.|TRBV11-2
CASRTTDTQYF
TGTGCCAGCAGGACGACAGATACGCAGTATTTT
>TRBJ2-6|medium-sized|.|TRBV28
CASSFLFFRTTQSNSGANVLTF
TGTGCCAGCAGTTTCCTCTTTTTTAGGACAACCCAAAGCAACTCTGGGGCCAACGTCCTGACTTTC
>TRBJ1-5|medium-sized|.|TRBV7-9
CASSEEGTISNQPQHF
TGTGCCAGCAGCGAGGAAGGGACCATTAGCAATCAGCCCCAGCATTTT